These 27 T cell receptor beta chains originate from one sample sequenced in a study of PD-1 blockade in classical Hodgkin lymphoma. Data came from immunoSEQ multiplex PCR; TCRdb stores just in-frame clones and leaves some out. The sample shows some 95,000 clones, 90% of them seen only once. The sample's time point: cycle 4 day 1 (C4D1), after 6 weeks of nivolumab. After autologous stem cell transplantation all patients relapsed, and prior brentuximab vedotin exposure differed between cohorts. The sample here was peripheral blood mononuclear cells (PBMCs), taken before the fourth cycle of nivolumab. These receptors originate from a human donor with classical Hodgkin lymphoma.

As for this clone: This sample includes further DNA sequences coding for the same CDR3. The rearrangement joins TRBV27 to TRBJ2-1; TRBD2 is a possible D gene (5 bases). This CDR3 comprises 12 residues. CDR1 is MNHEY and CDR2 is SMNVEV in the germline V gene (reference sequence). V dropped 2 bases and J dropped 6 bases, with 5 bases sitting between them. The CDR3 loop is CASSLSGNEQFF. In DNA form, the CDR3 reads TGTGCCAGCAGTTTAAGCGGCAATGAGCAGTTCTTC.

The chain couples TRBV7-6 to TRBJ2-1; 8 positions match TRBD1. Germline V gives CDR1 SGHVS, CDR2 FNYEAQ. The CDR3 extends over 15 amino acids. V lost 1 base and J lost 8; bases outside the gene matches: 7. CDR3 nucleotide sequence: TGTGCCAGCAGCTTAGGGACAGGGTACGATGATGAGCAGTTCTTC. Its translation is CASSLGTGYDDEQFF. The complete variable domain, with remaining parts taken from reference TRBV7-6 and TRBJ2-1, reads GAGVSQSPRYKVTKRGQDVALRCDPISGHVSLYWYRQALGQGPEFLTYFNYEAQQDKSGLPNDRFSAERPEGSISTLTIQRTEQRDSAMYRCASSLGTGYDDEQFFGPGTRLTVL.

The rearrangement uses TRBV2 and TRBJ1-2; D perhaps matches TRBD1 (5 bases). This CDR3 is 12 amino acids long. Looked up from germline, CDR1 is SNHLY and CDR2 is FYNNEI. Trimming took 6 bases from V and 4 from J, leaving 9 bases between them. CDR3 protein: CASRAGLYGYTF. CDR3 bases: TGTGCCAGCAGAGCGGGGCTCTATGGCTACACCTTC.

This chain links TRBV18 with TRBJ1-2; TRBD1 agrees at 8 bases. The CDR3 loop spans 13 amino acids. With 3 bases clipped from V and 5 bases from J, the junction kept 2 bases outside the gene matches. CDR1 and CDR2 from the germline V gene are KGHSH and LQKENI. The CDR3 region has the DNA TGTGCCAGCTCACCGACAGGGGAATATGGCTACACCTTC. Translated: CASSPTGEYGYTF.

The chain has TRBV5-3 and TRBJ2-2, with unresolved D. TRBV5-3 carries the ORF label, with uncertain function. V was trimmed by 3 bases and J by 2 bases, leaving 14 bases between them. The CDR3 consists of 16 residues. This CDR3 is CARSSRLTVNTGELFF. CDR3 in DNA: TGTGCCAGAAGCTCTCGTCTGACGGTTAACACCGGGGAGCTGTTTTTT.

The DNA for the CDR3 is TGCGCCAGCAGTGTTAGTATGGATACGCAGTATTTT. Amino acid sequence: CASSVSMDTQYF. This chain connects TRBV10-2 to TRBJ2-3; D not resolved. The V end was cut by 4 bases, the J end by 6 bases, with 8 bases between. The CDR3 covers 12 residues. Germline lookup yields CDR1 WSHSY and CDR2 SAAADI.

The rearrangement links TRBV4-1 to TRBJ2-5; the match to TRBD1 covers 7 bases. The CDR3 covers 14 residues. Looked up from germline, CDR1 is MGHRA and CDR2 is YSYEKL. The V and J ends lost 0 bases and 5 bases, in that order; junction bases with no gene match: 3. In nucleotides, the CDR3 is TGCGCCAGCAGCCAAGAATACAGGGGCGAGACCCAGTACTTC. Its translation: CASSQEYRGETQYF.

This clone was observed once. The rearrangement uses TRBV2 and TRBJ1-3; D might be TRBD1 (5 bases). Germline V CDR1 and CDR2: SNHLY, FYNNEI. V was cut by 3 bases and J by 2 bases, with 11 bases left in between. The CDR3 runs to 15 residues. The CDR3 is CASSDQGTPGNTIYF. CDR3 in DNA: TGTGCCAGCAGTGATCAAGGGACTCCTGGAAACACCATATATTTT.

The V gene is TRBV7-9, the J gene TRBJ2-7, with D possibly matching TRBD1 (6 bases). CDR3 length: 15 amino acids. Trimming took off 4 bases at V and 2 bases at J, with 15 bases between the two ends. Germline loops: CDR1 SEHNR, CDR2 FQNEAQ (reference sequence). CDR3 DNA: TGTGCCAGCAGCTCAGGGGCTAGCCAGACCTACGAGCAGTACTTC. It translates to CASSSGASQTYEQYF.

J is TRBJ1-4 and V is TRBV7-9; 8 nucleotides line up with TRBD1. The V segment lost 4 bases and the J segment 8 bases; nucleotides outside the gene matches: 9. The V gene's germline CDR1 is SEHNR and CDR2 FQNEAQ (reference sequence). This CDR3 comprises 15 residues. The CDR3 here is CASSSRQGRREKLFF. CDR3 nucleotide sequence: TGTGCCAGCAGCTCAAGACAGGGGCGAAGGGAAAAACTGTTTTTT.

V gene TRBV30 combines with J gene TRBJ1-6, with D unclear. The V gene's germline CDR1 is GTSNPN and CDR2 SVGIG (reference sequence). The CDR3 is 11 residues long. V lost 0 bases to trimming and J lost 12 bases, with 6 bases between them. CDR3 coding DNA: TGTGCCTGGAGTGTACGGGGACCCCTCCACTTT. Protein: CAWSVRGPLHF.

V and J are TRBV18 and TRBJ2-7; D is unresolved. V gave up 4 bases and J gave up 3 bases, with 4 bases separating them. Looked up from germline, CDR1 is KGHSH and CDR2 is LQKENI. CDR3 size: 11 residues. The CDR3 bases are TGTGCCAGCTCACGGGACTACGAGCAGTACTTC. Translating it yields CASSRDYEQYF.

The rearrangement joins TRBV7-9 to TRBJ1-5; the D gene is possibly TRBD1 (6 bases). The germline V and J ends were trimmed by 1 base and 6 bases, with 10 bases remaining between them. Germline values: CDR1 SEHNR, CDR2 FQNEAQ (reference sequence). This CDR3 contains 14 residues. The CDR3 bases are TGTGCCAGCAGCTTAGTGGGGGCCAGTCAGCCCCAGCATTTT. Its translation: CASSLVGASQPQHF. The entire variable domain, with the rest obtained from reference TRBV7-9 and TRBJ1-5, is as follows: DTGVSQNPRHKITKRGQNVTFRCDPISEHNRLYWYRQTLGQGPEFLTYFQNEAQLEKSRLLSDRFSAERPKGSFSTLEIQRTEQGDSAMYLCASSLVGASQPQHFGDGTRLSIL.

This clone was seen only once. The rearrangement joins TRBV5-6 to TRBJ2-3; D is ambiguous. V shed 2 bases and J shed 1 base, with 5 bases lying between them. Germline CDR1 is SGHDT and CDR2 is YYEEEE. The CDR3 is made up of 13 amino acids. The CDR3 region has the DNA TGTGCCAGCAGCTTTGGTGGCACAGATACGCAGTATTTT. This gives the protein CASSFGGTDTQYF.

The genes are TRBV7-8 and TRBJ2-1; 8 bases match TRBD2. V shed 5 bases and J 6 bases; nucleotides not matched to a gene: 9. The CDR3 is 15 amino acids. From germline, CDR1 is SGHVS and CDR2 FQNEAQ. The CDR3 spells CASSLILAGRNEQFF. The CDR3 DNA is TGTGCCAGCAGCCTAATCTTAGCGGGGCGCAATGAGCAGTTCTTC.

This clone appeared once. The chain combines TRBV19 with TRBJ1-1; D call uncertain. V was trimmed by 5 bases and J by 1 base, leaving 11 bases between them. This CDR3 is 14 amino acids long. The germline CDR1 and CDR2 sequences are LNHDA and SQIVND (reference sequence). DNA of the CDR3: TGTGCCAGTAGTTCAGAGACAACGAACACTGAAGCTTTCTTT. Protein product: CASSSETTNTEAFF. Full variable domain (remainder filled in from reference TRBV19 and TRBJ1-1): DGGITQSPKYLFRKEGQNVTLSCEQNLNHDAMYWYRQDPGQGLRLIYYSQIVNDFQKGDIAEGYSVSREKKESFPLTVTSAQKNPTAFYLCASSSETTNTEAFFGQGTRLTVV.

The chain employs TRBV28 and TRBJ2-3, with TRBD2 identical over 7 bases. This CDR3 has 19 amino acids. V lost 2 bases, J lost 2 bases, and 16 bases stayed unmatched. The V gene's germline CDR1 is MDHEN and CDR2 SYDVKM. In nucleotides, the CDR3 is TGTGCCAGCAGTTTACCTGTAGGTGGTGCGGGACTACCCACAGATACGCAGTATTTT. Translated: CASSLPVGGAGLPTDTQYF.

V usage is TRBV5-1 and J usage is TRBJ1-6; 10 positions agree with TRBD1. The germline V gene has CDR1 SGHRS and CDR2 YFSETQ. The CDR3 is 16 residues long. J was trimmed by 10 bases and V by 4 bases; bases with no gene match: 11. CDR3 residues: CASSDRVGQGLSPLHF. CDR3 in DNA: TGCGCCAGCAGCGATAGGGTGGGACAGGGGTTGTCACCCCTCCACTTT.

The V gene is TRBV6-5, the J gene TRBJ1-1; tentatively, D is TRBD1 (5 bases). The CDR3 extends over 14 amino acids. Trimming removed 2 bases from V and 1 base from J, with 8 bases in between. The germline gives CDR1 MNHEY, CDR2 SVGAGI. For the CDR3, the DNA is TGTGCCAGCAGTTACCTGGGGGGGAACACTGAAGCTTTCTTT. Translation: CASSYLGGNTEAFF.

The chain carries TRBV5-6 and TRBJ1-2, with 8 bases fitting TRBD1. V trimming: 3 bases; J trimming: 4 bases; junction bases outside the gene matches: 8. Germline CDR1 SGHDT, CDR2 YYEEEE. The CDR3 is 15 residues long. The CDR3: CASSWGTGIVYGYTF. The CDR3 DNA sequence: TGTGCCAGCAGCTGGGGGACAGGTATTGTCTATGGCTACACCTTC.

The V gene is TRBV5-4, the J gene TRBJ2-3; the match to TRBD1 covers 9 bases. CDR1 SGHNT and CDR2 YYREEE come from the germline V gene (reference sequence). The CDR3 sequence is 14 residues long. Germline trimming cut 4 bases from V and 3 bases from J; bases unmatched to any gene: 3. The CDR3: CASSPGQGTDTQYF. For the CDR3, the DNA is TGTGCCAGCAGCCCAGGACAGGGGACAGATACGCAGTATTTT.

Concerning this clone: Other nucleotide sequences from this sample produce the same CDR3. The genes are TRBV7-2 and TRBJ2-3; TRBD2 is a possible D gene (5 bases). This CDR3 has 14 residues. Per the germline V gene, CDR1 is SGHTA and CDR2 is FQGNSA. Trimming removed 2 bases from V and 3 bases from J, with 9 bases in between. The DNA of the CDR3 is TGTGCCAGCAGCTTAAAGTCGGGAACAGATACGCAGTATTTT. It yields the protein CASSLKSGTDTQYF.

This clone was counted once. The chain recombines TRBV7-3 with TRBJ2-1; TRBD2 agrees at 8 bases. The CDR3 runs to 18 residues. Germline lookup yields CDR1 SGHTA and CDR2 FQGTGA. The V gene end was trimmed by 1 base and the J gene end by 5 bases; junction bases not matched to a gene: 13. The CDR3 DNA reads TGTGCCAGCAGCTTAATGGCCCACGGGCCGGGACTAGACAATGAGCAGTTCTTC. It translates to CASSLMAHGPGLDNEQFF.

The chain employs TRBV9 and TRBJ1-1; D gene unclear. CDR3 length: 15 amino acids. Deletions cut 3 bases from V and 0 bases from J, with 12 bases between. CDR1 and CDR2 (germline): SGDLS, YYNGEE. CDR3 sequence reads: CASSAEQGLNTEAFF. The CDR3 region has the DNA TGTGCCAGCAGCGCAGAACAAGGCTTGAACACTGAAGCTTTCTTT.

As to this clone: The same CDR3 is also encoded by other DNA sequences in this sample. The rearrangement joins TRBV6-5 to TRBJ2-1, with 8 nucleotides matching TRBD2. This CDR3 is built from 15 residues. The V and J ends lost 2 bases and 9 bases, in that order; junction bases with no gene match: 9. CDR1 MNHEY and CDR2 SVGAGI come from the germline V gene. DNA for the CDR3: TGTGCCAGCAGTTACCCCGGGGGGGCCGGGGGTGAGCAGTTCTTC. It encodes CASSYPGGAGGEQFF.

As DNA, the CDR3 is TGTGCCAGCAGCCAAGATCTCGACGGGTACTATGGCTACACCTTC. Its protein is CASSQDLDGYYGYTF. The V gene is TRBV4-2, the J gene TRBJ1-2; unclear D gene. Germline lookup yields CDR1 LGHNA and CDR2 YNFKEQ. V dropped 0 bases and J dropped 3 bases, with 11 bases sitting between them. The CDR3 consists of 15 residues.

The chain carries TRBV21-1 and TRBJ2-7; the D segment call TRBD1 is taken from the table without a DNA check. TRBV21-1 is listed as a pseudogene. The CDR3 is 15 residues long. CDR3 nucleotide sequence: TGTGCCAGCAGCAAAGTGGAGACAGGGGTTTCCGAGCAGTACTTC. This translates into CASSKVETGVSEQYF.